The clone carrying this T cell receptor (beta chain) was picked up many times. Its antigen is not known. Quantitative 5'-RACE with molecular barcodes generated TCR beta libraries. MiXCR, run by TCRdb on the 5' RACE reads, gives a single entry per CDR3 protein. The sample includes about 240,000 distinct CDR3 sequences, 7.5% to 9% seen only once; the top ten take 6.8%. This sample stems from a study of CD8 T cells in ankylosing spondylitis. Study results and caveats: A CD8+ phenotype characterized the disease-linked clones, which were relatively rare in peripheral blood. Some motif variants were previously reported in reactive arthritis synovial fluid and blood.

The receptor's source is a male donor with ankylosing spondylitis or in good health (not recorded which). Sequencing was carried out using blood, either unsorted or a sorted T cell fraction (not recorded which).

The CDR3 bases are TGCAGTGCTCCAGAAGCGGCATCAGCCAAAAACATTCAGTACTTC. This gives the protein CSAPEAASAKNIQYF. The V gene is TRBV20-1, the J gene TRBJ2-4; TRBD2 might be the D (5 bases). The CDR3 sequence is 15 residues long. In germline, CDR1 is DFQATT, CDR2 SNEGSKA (reference sequence). The ends were cut back, 5 bases at V and 0 bases at J, with 14 bases in the middle.